This is a list of T cell receptor beta chains from one sample in a study of shared clonotypes between healthy human individuals. The table came from immunoSEQ multiplex PCR; TCRdb's copy has only in-frame clones and leaves some out. The sample has under 1,100,000 clones; about 75% are singletons. Sequenced material: memory CD4+ T cells sorted from blood. Source of these receptors: a man aged 18 to 29 in good health. Both conserved end residues are part of each CDR3. The order of the fields is CDR3 protein, CDR3 DNA, clone size, J gene, D gene, V gene. A D gene is named only where the DNA matches it firmly. Where a row states a size, it is once, few, many or the class of an expanded clone; other rows omit it.

CASSPGYQETQYF TGTGCCAGCAGCCCGGGATACCAAGAGACCCAGTACTTC - TRBJ2-5 - TRBV6-5
CASSGRGRNYGYTF TGTGCCAGCAGCGGCAGGGGGAGGAACTATGGCTACACCTTC - TRBJ1-2 TRBD1 TRBV5-5
CASSPRAGTEAFF TGTGCCAGCAGCCCCCGGGCGGGCACTGAAGCTTTCTTT - TRBJ1-1 - TRBV6-1
CASSKTGNEKLFF TGTGCCAGCAGTAAGACGGGAAATGAAAAACTGTTTTTT - TRBJ1-4 - TRBV7-6
CASRTTPTGVLNNSPLHF TGTGCCAGCAGGACGACACCCACGGGCGTCCTCAATAATTCACCCCTCCACTTT - TRBJ1-6 - TRBV28
CASRLWDGYYEQYF TGTGCCAGCAGGCTATGGGACGGATACTACGAGCAGTACTTC - TRBJ2-7 - TRBV6-1
CASSLGAQAYTDTQYF TGTGCCAGCAGCTTGGGGGCTCAAGCTTACACAGATACGCAGTATTTT - TRBJ2-3 - TRBV7-2
CASSLSGATNEKLFF TGCGCCAGCAGCCTGTCCGGTGCAACTAATGAAAAACTGTTTTTT - TRBJ1-4 - TRBV4-1
CASKLAATQYQETQYF TGTGCCAGCAAGTTAGCGGCTACTCAATACCAAGAGACCCAGTACTTC - TRBJ2-5 - TRBV2
CASSPRKDQNTEAFF TGCGCCAGCAGTCCGAGGAAGGACCAGAACACTGAAGCTTTCTTT - TRBJ1-1 - TRBV10-1
CASSPPGNTIYF TGCGCCAGCAGCCCCCCTGGGAACACCATATATTTT - TRBJ1-3 - TRBV5-1
CASSKTDSGANVLTF TGTGCCAGCAGCAAGACAGATTCTGGGGCCAACGTCCTGACTTTC - TRBJ2-6 - TRBV11-2
CASSYTENTEAFF TGTGCCAGCAGCTATACAGAGAACACTGAAGCTTTCTTT - TRBJ1-1 - TRBV11-2
CASSLAASRGGNTIYF TGTGCCAGCAGCTTAGCTGCCTCCCGGGGCGGAAACACCATATATTTT - TRBJ1-3 - TRBV13
CATSRDRQGANSKETQYF TGTGCCACCAGCAGGGACAGACAGGGGGCAAACAGCAAAGAGACCCAGTACTTC - TRBJ2-5 TRBD1 TRBV15
CASSGPFMNTEAFF TGTGCCAGCAGCGGCCCGTTCATGAACACTGAAGCTTTCTTT - TRBJ1-1 - TRBV2
CASSIRSAEAFF TGTGCCAGCAGTATCCGGTCTGCTGAAGCTTTCTTT - TRBJ1-1 - TRBV6-1
CASKNGEAFF TGTGCCAGTAAAAACGGTGAAGCTTTCTTT - TRBJ1-1 - TRBV19
CASNPGPQQVYGYTF TGTGCCAGCAACCCTGGGCCACAGCAGGTCTATGGCTACACCTTC few TRBJ1-2 - TRBV6-5
CASSSGTVNNEQFF TGTGCCAGCAGCTCCGGGACAGTGAACAATGAGCAGTTCTTC - TRBJ2-1 TRBD1 TRBV7-2
CASSVGGQSANTGELFF TGTGCCAGCAGCGTTGGGGGGCAGTCCGCGAACACCGGGGAGCTGTTTTTT - TRBJ2-2 - TRBV5-4
CASGYSGQGAGDTQYF TGTGCTAGTGGTTATTCGGGACAGGGGGCCGGAGATACGCAGTATTTT - TRBJ2-3 TRBD1 TRBV12-5
CASSEEAGGTQYF TGTGCCAGCAGTGAAGAGGCAGGAGGTACGCAGTATTTT - TRBJ2-3 - TRBV2
CASSFFLAGGRNEQFF TGTGCCAGCAGTTTTTTCCTAGCGGGGGGGCGTAATGAGCAGTTCTTC - TRBJ2-1 TRBD2 TRBV27
CASSQDPGSYNEQFF TGTGCCAGCAGCCAAGACCCAGGATCCTACAATGAGCAGTTCTTC once TRBJ2-1 - TRBV9
CASSNGTPYGYTF TGTGCCAGCAGTAACGGGACACCCTATGGCTACACCTTC - TRBJ1-2 - TRBV28
CASSPSGNNEQFF TGCGCCAGCAGCCCATCAGGGAACAATGAGCAGTTCTTC few TRBJ2-1 - TRBV5-1
CASMPTSGPYNEQFF TGTGCCAGCATGCCTACTAGCGGGCCTTACAATGAGCAGTTCTTC once TRBJ2-1 TRBD2 TRBV6-5
CASSVGTEAFF TGTGCCAGCAGTGTAGGGACTGAAGCTTTCTTT - TRBJ1-1 - TRBV2
CAWSRTVYDGYTF TGTGCCTGGAGCCGGACAGTTTATGATGGCTACACCTTC - TRBJ1-2 - TRBV30
CASSQVGKPEQFF TGCGCCAGCAGCCAAGTAGGTAAGCCCGAGCAGTTCTTC - TRBJ2-1 - TRBV4-3
CASSLPGQGSTGELFF TGTGCCAGCAGCTTACCGGGACAGGGAAGCACCGGGGAGCTGTTTTTT - TRBJ2-2 TRBD1 TRBV5-6
CASRGGGYDGYTF TGTGCCAGCAGAGGAGGGGGGTACGATGGCTACACCTTC few TRBJ1-2 - TRBV6-5
CASSIGLEETQYF TGCGCCAGCAGCATTGGACTAGAGGAGACCCAGTACTTC - TRBJ2-5 TRBD2 TRBV5-1
CASSISPPMGSPLHF TGTGCCAGTAGTATATCCCCCCCGATGGGTTCACCCCTCCACTTT few TRBJ1-6 - TRBV19